The next 27 T cell receptor beta chains were all read from a single sample in a study of T cell responses to AZD1222 COVID-19 vaccine (dated by TCRdb to the early 2020s). Libraries were constructed by the immunoSEQ multiplex PCR assay. As stored in TCRdb, this immuneACCESS dataset retains in-frame rearrangements with V and J assigned. A fraction of the clones does not appear; measured against another copy, unresolved V genes explain less than half of the discrepancy, and the remainder lacks a known reason. Across this sample there are some 120,000 clones, with around 92% seen only once. Of the sample, 0.85% to 1.3% is held by the ten largest clones. Read against the paper, the sample's time point label means: baseline before first vaccination. The material was peripheral blood, obtained on day 0 of AZD1222 vaccination. Every receptor here comes from an adult in good health.

V gene TRBV5-8 combines with J gene TRBJ2-3, with TRBD2 matching 8 bases. The CDR3 runs 14 residues. V was clipped by 0 bases and J by 5 bases; unmatched bases: 2. Germline lookup yields CDR1 SGHTS and CDR2 YDEGEE. The CDR3, as DNA: TGTGCCAGCAGCTTGGTCCGGGAGGGAGATACGCAGTATTTT. The encoded protein is CASSLVREGDTQYF. Based on the CDR3 plus reference TRBV5-8 and TRBJ2-3, the full variable domain is EAGVTQSPTHLIKTRGQQATLRCSPISGHTSVYWYQQALGLGLQFLLWYDEGEERNRGNFPPRFSGRQFPNYSSELNVNALELEDSALYLCASSLVREGDTQYFGPGTRLTVL.

V is TRBV9 and J is TRBJ2-4, with D perhaps matching TRBD1 (6 bases). Trimming removed 0 bases at V and 4 bases at J, with 11 bases between. The CDR3 spans 15 residues. Germline CDR1 is SGDLS and CDR2 is YYNGEE. The CDR3 nucleotides are TGTGCCAGCAGCGTAGGACAGGTGGAAAAAAACATTCAGTACTTC. It is translated as CASSVGQVEKNIQYF.

This clone appeared once. The chain combines TRBV5-1 with TRBJ2-1; TRBD2 matches 7 bases. CDR3 length: 15 amino acids. Trimming took 0 bases from V and 6 from J; bases not matched to a gene: 6. Germline CDR1 reads SGHRS; CDR2 reads YFSETQ. The CDR3 loop reads CASSLVAGDLNEQFF. CDR3 DNA: TGCGCCAGCAGCTTGGTGGCGGGAGACCTCAATGAGCAGTTCTTC.

The chain links TRBV5-5 to TRBJ2-7; 9 bases align to TRBD2. Unmatched junction bases numbered 6, after V lost 0 bases and J lost 5 bases. The CDR3 length is 15 residues. Germline V gene lookup returns CDR1 SGHKS and CDR2 YYEKEE (reference sequence). DNA for the CDR3: TGTGCCAGCAGCTTGGGTAGCGGGAGTTTCCACGAGCAGTACTTC. Protein product: CASSLGSGSFHEQYF.

This sequence joins TRBV7-9 and TRBJ1-2; 9 nucleotides agree with TRBD1. Germline trimming cut 2 bases from V and 6 bases from J; bases unmatched to any gene: 7. The CDR3 covers 15 residues. Germline V gene lookup returns CDR1 SEHNR and CDR2 FQNEAQ (reference sequence). CDR3 protein: CASSLPTGGGDGYTF. The CDR3 region has the DNA TGTGCCAGCAGCTTACCGACAGGGGGGGGAGATGGCTACACCTTC.

The CDR3 region is CASSTGGSNEKLFF. The CDR3 nucleotides are TGTGCCAGCAGTACAGGGGGCTCTAATGAAAAACTGTTTTTT. The chain uses TRBV27 and TRBJ1-4, with 9 bases matching TRBD1. Trimming removed 5 bases from V and 3 bases from J; junction bases left unmatched: 1. The CDR3 length is 14 residues. Germline V CDR1 and CDR2: MNHEY, SMNVEV (reference sequence).

This chain joins TRBV5-1 and TRBJ2-3; 7 bases line up with TRBD2. Losses at the gene ends were 4 bases for V and 5 bases for J; bases not matched to a gene: 10. CDR1 and CDR2 from the germline V gene are SGHRS and YFSETQ. The CDR3 length is 15 residues. The CDR3 spells CASSLEGRGGDTQYF. The CDR3 DNA follows: TGCGCCAGCAGCCTGGAGGGGAGGGGAGGAGATACGCAGTATTTT.

This chain connects TRBV5-5 to TRBJ1-3, with D uncertain. V lost 4 bases, J lost 3 bases, and 11 bases lay in between. The germline gives CDR1 SGHKS, CDR2 YYEKEE (reference sequence). The CDR3 spans 14 residues. The CDR3 spells CASSAGVGGNTIYF. CDR3 coding DNA: TGTGCCAGCAGCGCTGGCGTGGGTGGAAACACCATATATTTT.

The chain is built from TRBV20-1 and TRBJ2-3; no clear D gene. The CDR3 sequence is 11 residues long. Between the trimmed V and J ends, which lost 1 base and 6 bases, there was a span of 5 bases. Germline-derived CDR1 and CDR2 are DFQATT and SNEGSKA (reference sequence). The CDR3 coding sequence is TGCAGTGCTAGAGCCGCGGATACGCAGTATTTT. Translating gives CSARAADTQYF.

The V and J genes are TRBV19 and TRBJ1-2; unclear D gene. Germline V gene lookup returns CDR1 LNHDA and CDR2 SQIVND (reference sequence). The CDR3 is 13 residues long. V dropped 6 bases and J dropped 7 bases, with 15 bases sitting between them. In nucleotides, the CDR3 is TGTGCCAGTAGCCCGAACGGGCTTCGTGGCTACACCTTC. Residues: CASSPNGLRGYTF.

The gene calls are TRBV18 and TRBJ1-3; D gene unclear. The V and J ends lost 3 bases and 4 bases respectively, with 10 bases between them. The CDR3 covers 14 residues. Germline V CDR1 and CDR2: KGHSH, LQKENI. CDR3 sequence (DNA): TGTGCCAGCTCACCCGAGAGGGCCGGAAACACCATATATTTT. This translates into CASSPERAGNTIYF.

This clone appeared once. This chain uses TRBV3-1 (or the pseudogene TRBV3-2) with TRBJ1-1; 7 bases map to TRBD1. The CDR3 spans 16 residues. Germline V gene lookup returns CDR1 LGHDT and CDR2 YNNKEL (reference sequence). V trimming: 1 base; J trimming: 5 bases; junction bases outside the gene matches: 10. The CDR3 protein is CASSQGGTGAPTEAFF. The CDR3 bases are TGTGCCAGCAGCCAAGGGGGAACAGGGGCACCGACTGAAGCTTTCTTT.

V usage is TRBV2 and J usage is TRBJ2-1; D call uncertain. CDR1 SNHLY and CDR2 FYNNEI come from the germline V gene. Trimming removed 3 bases at V and 11 bases at J, with 8 bases between. The CDR3 runs 11 residues. The CDR3 reads CASSEAIKQFF. The CDR3 region has the DNA TGTGCCAGCAGTGAGGCGATCAAGCAGTTCTTC.

The gene calls are TRBV18 and TRBJ1-5; D gene ambiguous. Looked up from germline, CDR1 is KGHSH and CDR2 is LQKENI. The CDR3 is 13 residues long. Trimming cost V 4 bases and J 4 bases, with 8 bases left between them. DNA for the CDR3: TGTGCCAGCTCACTAGACCAAAATCAGCCCCAGCATTTT. Encoded protein: CASSLDQNQPQHF. Based on the CDR3 plus reference TRBV18 and TRBJ1-5, the full variable domain is NAGVMQNPRHLVRRRGQEARLRCSPMKGHSHVYWYRQLPEEGLKFMVYLQKENIIDESGMPKERFSAEFPKEGPSILRIQQVVRGDSAAYFCASSLDQNQPQHFGDGTRLSIL.

This clone has only one observation. V usage is TRBV2 and J usage is TRBJ1-2; no clear D gene. Trimming shortened V by 3 bases and J by 1 base, and 12 bases separated the two germline ends. Germline V gene data show CDR1 as SNHLY and CDR2 as FYNNEI. The CDR3 is 15 amino acids. The CDR3 bases are TGTGCCAGCAGTGAGGAAGGAGAATTTAACTATGGCTACACCTTC. It encodes CASSEEGEFNYGYTF.

The chain couples TRBV2 to TRBJ1-2; D is undetermined. The CDR3 covers 13 residues. CDR1 and CDR2 from the germline V gene are SNHLY and FYNNEI. Trimming cost V 4 bases and J 7 bases, with 13 bases left between them. For the CDR3, the DNA is TGTGCCAGCAGTGGATATAGGGTTGTTGGCTACACCTTC. It yields the protein CASSGYRVVGYTF.

The rearrangement links TRBV28 to TRBJ2-5; D perhaps matches TRBD2 (7 bases). This CDR3 is built from 14 residues. The V and J ends lost 7 bases and 5 bases respectively, with 17 bases between them. Germline values: CDR1 MDHEN, CDR2 SYDVKM. The CDR3 protein is CASNSRGARETQYF. DNA of the CDR3: TGTGCCAGCAATTCACGGGGGGCAAGGGAGACCCAGTACTTC.

The rearrangement uses TRBV29-1 and TRBJ2-3; 7 nucleotides match TRBD1. Germline CDR1 SQVTM, CDR2 ANQGSEA. V shed 7 bases, J shed 4 bases, and the junction held 5 bases outside the gene matches. CDR3 length: 12 residues. CDR3 residues: CSGEGGPDTQYF. Here the CDR3 DNA reads TGCAGCGGGGAAGGGGGCCCAGATACGCAGTATTTT.

This sequence joins TRBV2 and TRBJ2-7; D tentatively fits TRBD1 or TRBD2 (5 bases each). The CDR3 spans 13 residues. Germline values: CDR1 SNHLY, CDR2 FYNNEI. The V gene lost 7 bases and the J gene lost 8 bases, with 18 bases spanning the gap. The CDR3 nucleotides read TGTGCCAGCATAGGGACGTCGCAGGGAAAGCAGTACTTC. Translating it yields CASIGTSQGKQYF.

The chain recombines TRBV5-1 with TRBJ2-3; 14 bases fit TRBD2. CDR3 length equals 15 residues. Losses at the gene ends were 2 bases for V and 6 bases for J; bases not matched to a gene: 2. Per the germline V gene, CDR1 is SGHRS and CDR2 is YFSETQ. The CDR3 is CASSFGTSGSDTQYF. The CDR3 DNA sequence: TGCGCCAGCAGCTTTGGGACTAGCGGGAGTGATACGCAGTATTTT.

This rearrangement joins TRBV6-5 to TRBJ2-6; D ambiguous. Trimming cost V 7 bases and J 0 bases, with 4 bases left between them. Germline V CDR1 and CDR2: MNHEY, SVGAGI. The CDR3 extends over 13 amino acids. The CDR3 sequence: CASTASGANVLTF. The CDR3 nucleotides read TGTGCCAGCACCGCCTCTGGGGCCAACGTCCTGACTTTC.

The chain employs TRBV5-4 and TRBJ2-3; the D call may be TRBD1 or TRBD2 (5 bases each). The length of the CDR3 is 15 residues. Germline loops: CDR1 SGHNT, CDR2 YYREEE (reference sequence). Between the trimmed V and J ends, which lost 0 bases and 8 bases, there was a span of 16 bases. The CDR3 nucleotides are TGTGCCAGCAGCTTGGGAGCTGGGGGACGAATTACGCAGTATTTT. Translating gives CASSLGAGGRITQYF.

This clone occurred a few times. The CDR3 protein is CASSHDGRREANYGYTF. The CDR3 DNA is TGCGCCAGCAGCCATGATGGGCGACGGGAAGCTAACTATGGCTACACCTTC. V gene TRBV5-1 combines with J gene TRBJ1-2, with D uncertain. The germline V gene encodes CDR1 SGHRS and CDR2 YFSETQ. The ends were cut back, 4 bases at V and 0 bases at J, with 19 bases in the middle. The CDR3 covers 17 residues.

The chain uses TRBV5-1 and TRBJ2-1; possible D gene TRBD2, 6 bases. Trimming took 3 bases from V and 4 from J, leaving 17 bases between them. CDR3 length: 16 amino acids. Per germline, CDR1 SGHRS and CDR2 YFSETQ. As DNA, the CDR3 is TGCGCCAGCAGCTCGGGGTCCGGACGGGGGTACAATGAGCAGTTCTTC. The encoded protein is CASSSGSGRGYNEQFF.

This clone was observed a handful of times. The rearrangement links TRBV5-1 to TRBJ1-4; the D is unclear. CDR1 is SGHRS, CDR2 YFSETQ, per germline. The V end was cut by 4 bases, the J end by 4 bases, with 20 bases between. The CDR3 is 17 amino acids. The CDR3 nucleotides read TGCGCCAGCAGCCCTGGGAGGGTAATATGGAGTAATGAAAAACTGTTTTTT. Amino acid sequence: CASSPGRVIWSNEKLFF.

This chain links TRBV29-1 with TRBJ2-3; 13 bases are shared with TRBD2. Trimming removed 6 bases from V and 11 bases from J; junction bases left unmatched: 14. The CDR3 covers 15 residues. Per germline, CDR1 SQVTM and CDR2 ANQGSEA. DNA for the CDR3: TGCAGCGTCCCCGGGACTAGCGGGACCCTGGGGGGGCAGTATTTT. Translated, it gives CSVPGTSGTLGGQYF.

The chain combines TRBV6-5 with TRBJ1-2, with D maybe TRBD1 (6 bases). The V end lost 7 bases, the J end lost 3 bases, and 9 bases lay between the germline ends. This CDR3 has 12 residues. CDR1 and CDR2 (germline): MNHEY, SVGAGI. The CDR3, as DNA: TGTGCCAGCAAAAGACAGGACTATGGCTACACCTTC. Its protein is CASKRQDYGYTF.